The rows below give T cell receptor beta chains drawn from one sample of a study of blood T cell repertoires in COVID-19. Clones were sequenced by immunoSEQ multiplex PCR, and TCRdb holds only the in-frame ones, with some missing. Counted here are about 76,000 clones, 75% to 90% occurring once; the ten biggest clones make up 18%. Material: peripheral blood. These receptors were obtained from a human donor in a cohort sampled during active COVID-19. Both conserved end residues are part of each CDR3. The D gene is left open where the match is weak. A clone size is listed for some rows: how often the clone was seen (once, few, many), or a class if it is expanded.

j_call: TRBJ2-7
v_call: TRBV7-9
clone_size: -
d_call: -
cdr3_aa: CASSLTGAAVSYEQYF
cdr3_nt: TGTGCCAGCAGCCTCACCGGCGCGGCGGTTTCCTACGAGCAGTACTTC

j_call: TRBJ1-1
v_call: TRBV6-2/TRBV6-3
clone_size: -
d_call: TRBD1
cdr3_aa: CASSSSATGGTEAFF
cdr3_nt: TGTGCCAGCAGTTCCTCCGCGACAGGGGGAACTGAAGCTTTCTTT

j_call: TRBJ2-5
v_call: TRBV5-1
clone_size: once
d_call: TRBD2
cdr3_aa: CASTRGGSGFETQYF
cdr3_nt: TGCGCCAGCACTCGGGGGGGCTCAGGGTTCGAGACCCAGTACTTC

j_call: TRBJ2-5
v_call: TRBV24-1
clone_size: -
d_call: TRBD1
cdr3_aa: CATRDRGQETQYF
cdr3_nt: TGTGCCACCAGAGACAGGGGTCAAGAGACCCAGTACTTC

j_call: TRBJ2-2
v_call: TRBV5-6
clone_size: -
d_call: -
cdr3_aa: CASSPPGGHSTGELFF
cdr3_nt: TGTGCCAGCAGCCCTCCCGGGGGGCACTCCACCGGGGAGCTGTTTTTT

j_call: TRBJ1-5
v_call: TRBV3-1/TRBV3-2
clone_size: -
d_call: TRBD1
cdr3_aa: CASSQERTGYSNQPQHF
cdr3_nt: TGTGCCAGCAGCCAAGAAAGGACAGGTTATAGCAATCAGCCCCAGCATTTT

j_call: TRBJ2-5
v_call: TRBV7-3
clone_size: -
d_call: -
cdr3_aa: CASSLTTYETQYF
cdr3_nt: TGTGCCAGCAGCTTAACCACCTACGAGACCCAGTACTTC

j_call: TRBJ2-2
v_call: TRBV29-1
clone_size: once
d_call: -
cdr3_aa: CSVEKAQGPGELFF
cdr3_nt: TGCAGCGTTGAAAAGGCGCAGGGTCCCGGGGAGCTGTTTTTT

j_call: TRBJ1-2
v_call: TRBV28
clone_size: -
d_call: -
cdr3_aa: CASLSYDRFNYGYTF
cdr3_nt: TGTGCCAGCCTCTCTTATGACAGGTTTAACTATGGCTACACCTTC

j_call: TRBJ2-2
v_call: TRBV10-1
clone_size: -
d_call: -
cdr3_aa: CASSPGRDSSGELFF
cdr3_nt: TGCGCCAGCAGTCCGGGCAGGGATTCATCCGGGGAGCTGTTTTTT

j_call: TRBJ1-1
v_call: TRBV18
clone_size: -
d_call: -
cdr3_aa: CASSQGNSNTEAFF
cdr3_nt: TGTGCCAGCTCACAGGGGAATTCGAACACTGAAGCTTTCTTT

j_call: TRBJ1-6
v_call: TRBV6-2/TRBV6-3
clone_size: -
d_call: TRBD1
cdr3_aa: CASSFLQGNSPLHF
cdr3_nt: TGTGCCAGCAGTTTTTTACAGGGGAATTCACCCCTCCACTTT

j_call: TRBJ2-1
v_call: TRBV4-1
clone_size: -
d_call: TRBD1
cdr3_aa: CASSPLGQTSHEQFF
cdr3_nt: TGCGCCAGCAGCCCCTTGGGACAGACTTCCCATGAGCAGTTCTTC

j_call: TRBJ1-2
v_call: TRBV6-2/TRBV6-3
clone_size: -
d_call: -
cdr3_aa: CASSYSAGTYGYTF
cdr3_nt: TGTGCCAGCAGTTACTCTGCGGGGACCTATGGCTACACCTTC

j_call: TRBJ2-3
v_call: TRBV10-3
clone_size: -
d_call: TRBD1
cdr3_aa: CAISEYAALTGVADTQYF
cdr3_nt: TGTGCCATCAGTGAATACGCCGCATTAACAGGGGTCGCAGATACGCAGTATTTT

j_call: TRBJ1-4
v_call: TRBV10-3
clone_size: -
d_call: TRBD1
cdr3_aa: CAISEPRDRGLFF
cdr3_nt: TGTGCCATCAGTGAGCCGAGGGACAGGGGGCTGTTTTTT

j_call: TRBJ1-1
v_call: TRBV18
clone_size: few
d_call: TRBD1
cdr3_aa: CASSPRIWDSGGTEAFF
cdr3_nt: TGTGCCAGCTCACCACGTATTTGGGACAGCGGGGGCACTGAAGCTTTCTTT

j_call: TRBJ1-3
v_call: TRBV28
clone_size: few
d_call: -
cdr3_aa: CASSLFQRSSGNTIYF
cdr3_nt: TGTGCCAGCAGTTTATTCCAAAGGAGCTCTGGAAACACCATATATTTT

j_call: TRBJ2-5
v_call: TRBV7-3
clone_size: once
d_call: TRBD2
cdr3_aa: CASSSGLAGEGYQETQYF
cdr3_nt: TGTGCCAGCAGCTCGGGACTAGCGGGAGAGGGCTACCAAGAGACCCAGTACTTC

j_call: TRBJ1-6
v_call: TRBV28
clone_size: -
d_call: -
cdr3_aa: CASSRNSPLHF
cdr3_nt: TGTGCCAGCAGCAGAAATTCACCCCTCCACTTT

j_call: TRBJ2-5
v_call: TRBV11-3
clone_size: -
d_call: TRBD1
cdr3_aa: CASSTRDRDFQETQYF
cdr3_nt: TGTGCCAGCAGCACCCGGGACAGGGACTTTCAAGAGACCCAGTACTTC

j_call: TRBJ2-1
v_call: TRBV4-2
clone_size: -
d_call: -
cdr3_aa: CASSQVFTENNEQFF
cdr3_nt: TGTGCCAGCAGCCAAGTATTTACAGAAAACAATGAGCAGTTCTTC

j_call: TRBJ1-6
v_call: TRBV11-2
clone_size: -
d_call: -
cdr3_aa: CASSLGQPGSPLHF
cdr3_nt: TGTGCCAGCAGCTTAGGGCAGCCAGGGTCACCCCTCCACTTT

j_call: TRBJ2-1
v_call: TRBV6-4
clone_size: few
d_call: -
cdr3_aa: CASSYYGEQFF
cdr3_nt: TGTGCCAGCAGTTACTACGGGGAGCAGTTCTTC

j_call: TRBJ1-5
v_call: TRBV28
clone_size: -
d_call: TRBD1
cdr3_aa: CASSFRDRARHLGQPQHF
cdr3_nt: TGTGCCAGCAGTTTCCGGGACAGGGCAAGACATTTAGGTCAGCCCCAGCATTTT

j_call: TRBJ2-7
v_call: TRBV4-3
clone_size: few
d_call: -
cdr3_aa: CASSQDLQFGEQYF
cdr3_nt: TGCGCCAGCAGCCAAGACCTCCAATTCGGCGAGCAGTACTTC

j_call: TRBJ2-7
v_call: TRBV6-6
clone_size: -
d_call: -
cdr3_aa: CASSYDSLGNEQYF
cdr3_nt: TGTGCCAGCAGTTACGATTCTTTGGGCAACGAGCAGTACTTC

j_call: TRBJ1-6
v_call: TRBV11-3
clone_size: -
d_call: TRBD1
cdr3_aa: CASSTSGTGNSPLHF
cdr3_nt: TGTGCCAGCAGCACATCCGGGACAGGGAATTCACCCCTCCACTTT

j_call: TRBJ2-5
v_call: TRBV5-6
clone_size: once
d_call: -
cdr3_aa: CASSPMLGRETQYF
cdr3_nt: TGTGCCAGCAGTCCTATGTTGGGGAGGGAGACCCAGTACTTC

j_call: TRBJ2-1
v_call: TRBV7-3
clone_size: -
d_call: TRBD2
cdr3_aa: CASSPEGTSGRAAVNEQFF
cdr3_nt: TGTGCCAGCAGCCCCGAGGGGACTAGCGGGAGGGCCGCGGTCAATGAGCAGTTCTTC

j_call: TRBJ1-4
v_call: TRBV2
clone_size: -
d_call: TRBD1
cdr3_aa: CASRGTVGEKLFF
cdr3_nt: TGTGCCAGCAGGGGGACAGTGGGTGAAAAACTGTTTTTT

j_call: TRBJ2-3
v_call: TRBV21-1
clone_size: -
d_call: -
cdr3_aa: CASSKGRGVDTQYF
cdr3_nt: TGTGCCAGCAGCAAAGGACGGGGGGTAGATACGCAGTATTTT

j_call: TRBJ2-5
v_call: TRBV19
clone_size: -
d_call: -
cdr3_aa: CASSIEGAGTQYF
cdr3_nt: TGTGCCAGTAGTATAGAGGGGGCCGGGACCCAGTACTTC

j_call: TRBJ2-3
v_call: TRBV2
clone_size: few
d_call: TRBD2
cdr3_aa: CASSDAAGVRDTQYF
cdr3_nt: TGTGCCAGCAGTGATGCGGCGGGAGTAAGAGATACGCAGTATTTT

j_call: TRBJ1-5
v_call: TRBV29-1
clone_size: -
d_call: TRBD1
cdr3_aa: CSVRDSSLYQPQHF
cdr3_nt: TGCAGCGTCCGGGACAGTTCCCTTTATCAGCCCCAGCATTTT

j_call: TRBJ1-1
v_call: TRBV24-1
clone_size: -
d_call: TRBD1
cdr3_aa: CATSTDRSNTEAFF
cdr3_nt: TGTGCCACCAGCACGGACAGGTCGAACACTGAAGCTTTCTTT

j_call: TRBJ2-3
v_call: TRBV4-1
clone_size: -
d_call: TRBD1
cdr3_aa: CASSQTTGVDTQYF
cdr3_nt: TGCGCCAGCAGCCAGACGACAGGGGTGGATACGCAGTATTTT

j_call: TRBJ2-5
v_call: TRBV28
clone_size: -
d_call: -
cdr3_aa: CASNGETQYF
cdr3_nt: TGTGCCAGCAACGGAGAGACCCAGTACTTC

j_call: TRBJ2-1
v_call: TRBV7-2
clone_size: -
d_call: -
cdr3_aa: CASSLAGNYNEQFF
cdr3_nt: TGTGCCAGCAGCTTAGCTGGCAACTACAATGAGCAGTTCTTC

j_call: TRBJ2-3
v_call: TRBV9
clone_size: -
d_call: -
cdr3_aa: CASSVGGDSTDTQYF
cdr3_nt: TGTGCCAGCAGCGTAGGGGGCGATAGCACAGATACGCAGTATTTT

j_call: TRBJ2-2
v_call: TRBV14
clone_size: once
d_call: -
cdr3_aa: CASSRVAGGNTGELFF
cdr3_nt: TGTGCCAGCAGCCGCGTAGCCGGCGGAAACACCGGGGAGCTGTTTTTT

j_call: TRBJ2-1
v_call: TRBV11-3
clone_size: -
d_call: TRBD1
cdr3_aa: CASSATGGASNEQFF
cdr3_nt: TGTGCCAGCAGCGCGACAGGGGGCGCGTCAAATGAGCAGTTCTTC

j_call: TRBJ2-1
v_call: TRBV9
clone_size: -
d_call: TRBD1
cdr3_aa: CASSARGTGFYNEQFF
cdr3_nt: TGTGCCAGCAGCGCAAGGGGGACAGGGTTTTACAATGAGCAGTTCTTC